This TCR beta chain appears in the sequencing data of a study of spatial heterogeneity in lung cancer (dated by TCRdb to between 2019 and 2020). About the study as a whole: More beta-chain than alpha-chain transcripts were consistently detected, likely reflecting higher beta-chain transcript abundance. TCR transcript counts in tumor regions correlated strongly with a T cell transcriptional module score from matched bulk RNA-seq. In the raw uncorrected reads, each unique combination of TCR and UMI appeared more than ten times on average. The study quantitatively compared TCR alpha and beta repertoires across multiple tumor regions, matched nontumor lung and blood in non-small cell lung cancer. TCR repertoire features were related to nonsynonymous mutation counts determined by whole-exome sequencing of tumor tissue. At surgery, both alpha and beta chains were TCR-sequenced in about 200 tumor regions, 63 to 80 matched nontumor lung samples and 50 to 60 PBMC samples.

Here is what the overall study found, with its caveats: The number of expanded intratumoral alpha and beta TCRs correlated with the tumor nonsynonymous mutation count. Confirming at a functional level the hypothesis that regional TCRs recognize regional mutations was considered to require additional single-cell paired TCR alpha and beta sequencing. TCR-seq coverage of tumor T cells was estimated at only roughly 7.7% for alpha chains and 13% for beta chains. The count of ubiquitous expanded TCRs correlated with the count of ubiquitous nonsynonymous mutations, and the count of regional expanded TCRs correlated with the count of regional nonsynonymous mutations.

This clonotype has a handful of counts. Its antigen remains undetermined. No base quality information exists; no much larger clone differs at one position. Preparation of the library involved 5' RACE. The sequencer was a NextSeq 500. In the TCR library protocol, a unique molecular identifier was attached to each TCR cDNA molecule so that PCR and sequencing errors could be corrected. The original pipeline was this. Decombinator tools were used for TCR identification, UMI-based error correction and CDR3 extraction. TCRs above a frequency of 2 per 1,000, corresponding to the top 1% of the tumor frequency distribution, were defined as expanded. Expanded tumor TCRs statistically deemed absent (corrected P<0.05) from at least one tumor region were classed as regional, and all other expanded tumor TCRs were classed as ubiquitous. Each repertoire was subsampled 100 times to 5,000 TCRs, after which Renyi diversity was computed with the R vegan package. CDR3 similarity networks were constructed using string-kernel similarity of amino acid triplets, with links drawn between CDR3s whose pairwise similarity was above 0.82. TCRdb reanalyzed the raw reads on its own, using fastp at Q25 for trimming and MiXCR for clone calling, and kept in-frame beta chains. Each record represents a unique CDR3 protein, reported with the most common genes and DNA among its rows. In this record, the V and J calls reflect TCRdb's handling and not the investigators' own analysis. The sample data list 13,000 or so distinct CDR3 sequences, and about 5.6% of these were observed just once. Together, the top ten hold around 10% of the sample.

The CDR3 has 16 amino acids, counting the end cysteine and phenylalanine. Only the CDR3 part of the read is kept: 48 bases, read in frame from the first base. Deletion took 4 bases off V and 0 bases off J, with a span of 11 bases between the germline ends. CDR1 and CDR2 were assigned from the germline V gene as SGHDT and YYEEEE. Taken with the paper, the label for time point translates to: sample taken at primary tumor resection. Donors were some 70 patients with early-stage, untreated non-small cell lung cancer from the lung TRACERx cohort. TCR sequencing used whole RNA extracted from tumor and nontumor lung tissue, or from cryopreserved PBMC samples, without cell sorting. Only patients for whom sufficient RNA was available from at least two tumor regions were selected for TCR sequencing. Tumor and adjacent nontumor lung specimens were reviewed by a lung pathologist before selection.

The sequences come from lung tumor tissue, collected at surgery. The sequence was collected from a female donor with early-stage non-small cell lung cancer. The chain couples TRBV5-6 to TRBJ2-6, with the D gene uncertain. CDR3 sequence: CASSRNFISGANVLTF. In nucleotides, the sequence is TGTGCCAGCAGCCGCAATTTCATCTCTGGGGCCAACGTCCTGACTTTC.